The rows below give T cell receptor beta chains drawn from one sample of a study of shared clonotypes between healthy human individuals. Profiling relied on immunoSEQ multiplex PCR, and the TCRdb table lists in-frame clones only, not all of them. The sample has 150,000 to 200,000 clones, over 80% seen once. The sequencing input was naive CD4+ T cells sorted from blood. The source is a woman aged 25-40 years in good health. CDR3s include the opening cysteine and the closing phenylalanine or tryptophan. Each record gives: D gene, clone size, J gene, V gene, CDR3 length, CDR3 protein, CDR3 DNA. A D gene is named only where the DNA matches it firmly. Size values are once, few and many counts, or a class for expanded clones, and some rows have none.

d_gene: TRBD1; abundance: .; j_gene: TRBJ2-7; v_gene: TRBV2; len: 14; CDR3aa: CASSRGQDSHEQYF; CDR3nt: TGTGCCAGCAGTCGGGGACAGGACAGCCACGAGCAGTACTTC
d_gene: .; abundance: .; j_gene: TRBJ1-1; v_gene: TRBV7-9; len: 14; CDR3aa: CASSSSGPNTEAFF; CDR3nt: TGTGCCAGCAGCTCATCCGGGCCGAACACTGAAGCTTTCTTT
d_gene: TRBD1; abundance: .; j_gene: TRBJ2-7; v_gene: TRBV5-5; len: 14; CDR3aa: CASTMGQGVYEQYF; CDR3nt: TGTGCCAGCACTATGGGACAGGGGGTCTACGAGCAGTACTTC
d_gene: .; abundance: .; j_gene: TRBJ2-3; v_gene: TRBV5-1; len: 15; CDR3aa: CASRIRAASTDTQYF; CDR3nt: TGCGCCAGCAGAATTCGGGCAGCCAGCACAGATACGCAGTATTTT
d_gene: .; abundance: .; j_gene: TRBJ1-3; v_gene: TRBV30; len: 12; CDR3aa: CAWSPPGNTIYF; CDR3nt: TGTGCCTGGAGTCCTCCTGGAAACACCATATATTTT
d_gene: .; abundance: .; j_gene: TRBJ1-1; v_gene: TRBV14; len: 12; CDR3aa: CASSQVPKEAFF; CDR3nt: TGTGCCAGCAGCCAAGTTCCAAAGGAAGCTTTCTTT
d_gene: TRBD1; abundance: .; j_gene: TRBJ1-1; v_gene: TRBV5-1; len: 14; CDR3aa: CASSPLTGVNEAFF; CDR3nt: TGCGCCAGCAGCCCACTTACAGGGGTAAATGAAGCTTTCTTT
d_gene: .; abundance: .; j_gene: TRBJ2-1; v_gene: TRBV5-1; len: 15; CDR3aa: CASGSGGDWDNEQFF; CDR3nt: TGCGCCAGCGGTAGCGGTGGAGATTGGGACAATGAGCAGTTCTTC
d_gene: .; abundance: .; j_gene: TRBJ2-3; v_gene: TRBV30; len: 15; CDR3aa: CAWSVNRGGTDTQYF; CDR3nt: TGTGCCTGGAGTGTAAATAGGGGGGGGACAGATACGCAGTATTTT
d_gene: .; abundance: .; j_gene: TRBJ1-4; v_gene: TRBV27; len: 14; CDR3aa: CASSQQGRREKLFF; CDR3nt: TGTGCCAGCAGTCAACAGGGTCGACGAGAAAAACTGTTTTTT
d_gene: .; abundance: .; j_gene: TRBJ2-1; v_gene: TRBV5-1; len: 15; CDR3aa: CASSLAVGTDNEQFF; CDR3nt: TGCGCCAGCAGCTTGGCAGTAGGGACCGACAATGAGCAGTTCTTC
d_gene: .; abundance: .; j_gene: TRBJ1-1; v_gene: TRBV18; len: 11; CDR3aa: CASSSLLEAFF; CDR3nt: TGTGCCAGCTCATCACTTCTTGAAGCTTTCTTT
d_gene: .; abundance: .; j_gene: TRBJ2-7; v_gene: TRBV5-6; len: 13; CDR3aa: CASSLRHSYEQYF; CDR3nt: TGTGCCAGCAGCCTCCGGCACAGCTACGAGCAGTACTTC
d_gene: .; abundance: .; j_gene: TRBJ2-6; v_gene: TRBV11-3; len: 14; CDR3aa: CASSQGPGANVLTF; CDR3nt: TGTGCCAGCAGCCAGGGGCCTGGGGCCAACGTCCTGACTTTC
d_gene: .; abundance: .; j_gene: TRBJ2-7; v_gene: TRBV11-2; len: 13; CDR3aa: CASSSDRKYEQYF; CDR3nt: TGTGCCAGCAGCTCGGACAGAAAATACGAGCAGTACTTC
d_gene: .; abundance: .; j_gene: TRBJ2-5; v_gene: TRBV5-1; len: 12; CDR3aa: CASSLAGTTQYF; CDR3nt: TGCGCCAGCAGCTTAGCCGGGACAACCCAGTACTTC
d_gene: .; abundance: .; j_gene: TRBJ2-7; v_gene: TRBV5-1; len: 13; CDR3aa: CASSLGQSSEQYF; CDR3nt: TGCGCCAGCAGCTTGGGGCAGTCGAGCGAGCAGTACTTC
d_gene: .; abundance: .; j_gene: TRBJ2-7; v_gene: TRBV7-2; len: 15; CDR3aa: CASSLVQGRNYEQYF; CDR3nt: TGTGCCAGCAGCTTAGTCCAGGGCAGAAACTACGAGCAGTACTTC
d_gene: .; abundance: .; j_gene: TRBJ1-5; v_gene: TRBV15; len: 13; CDR3aa: CATSRVLDQPQHF; CDR3nt: TGTGCCACCAGCAGAGTTCTGGATCAGCCCCAGCATTTT
d_gene: TRBD2; abundance: .; j_gene: TRBJ2-7; v_gene: TRBV25-1; len: 13; CDR3aa: CASSLAGENEQYF; CDR3nt: TGTGCCAGCAGTCTAGCGGGAGAAAACGAGCAGTACTTC
d_gene: .; abundance: .; j_gene: TRBJ1-5; v_gene: TRBV5-8; len: 16; CDR3aa: CASSTFSWTSNQPQHF; CDR3nt: TGTGCCAGCAGCACGTTCTCGTGGACGAGCAATCAGCCCCAGCATTTT
d_gene: TRBD1; abundance: once; j_gene: TRBJ1-1; v_gene: TRBV18; len: 15; CDR3aa: CASSQSGTGATEAFF; CDR3nt: TGTGCCAGCTCACAATCCGGGACAGGGGCCACTGAAGCTTTCTTT
d_gene: .; abundance: .; j_gene: TRBJ1-1; v_gene: TRBV19; len: 14; CDR3aa: CASSIPGMNTEAFF; CDR3nt: TGTGCCAGTAGTATCCCGGGCATGAACACTGAAGCTTTCTTT
d_gene: TRBD1; abundance: .; j_gene: TRBJ2-7; v_gene: TRBV5-5; len: 15; CDR3aa: CASSLEGQRAYEQYF; CDR3nt: TGTGCCAGCAGCTTGGAGGGACAGCGAGCCTACGAGCAGTACTTC
d_gene: .; abundance: .; j_gene: TRBJ2-5; v_gene: TRBV6-5; len: 13; CDR3aa: CASSYLSGQTQYF; CDR3nt: TGTGCCAGCAGTTACCTATCCGGCCAGACCCAGTACTTC
d_gene: .; abundance: once; j_gene: TRBJ2-6; v_gene: TRBV28; len: 14; CDR3aa: CASSRPDGANVLTF; CDR3nt: TGTGCCAGCAGTCGACCCGATGGGGCCAACGTCCTGACTTTC
d_gene: .; abundance: .; j_gene: TRBJ2-6; v_gene: TRBV14; len: 17; CDR3aa: CASSQDLTSSGANVLTF; CDR3nt: TGTGCCAGCAGCCAAGACCTGACCTCCTCTGGGGCCAACGTCCTGACTTTC